Below, 25 T cell receptor beta chains from the same sample are listed, as sequenced in a study of cytomegalovirus exposure and HLA in healthy donors (dated by TCRdb to about 2017). Library preparation employed the immunoSEQ multiplex PCR assay. TCRdb retrieved this table from immuneACCESS and kept in-frame rearrangements only. Not all clones are present; in checked studies, unresolved V genes account for under half, and no reason is known for the remainder. Here the sample has tens of thousands of clones; roughly 94% occur a single time. The top ten hold roughly 6.3% of the sample. Sample: PBMCs. The receptors were sampled from a woman between 18 and 29 years old in good health and CMV-seropositive.

The V and J genes are TRBV2 and TRBJ1-1; D remains ambiguous. This CDR3 comprises 9 residues. Germline V gene sequence: CDR1 SNHLY, CDR2 FYNNEI. The CDR3 spells CFLPGEAFF. The CDR3 DNA sequence: TGTTTCCTCCCGGGTGAAGCTTTCTTT.

The J gene is TRBJ1-1, the V gene TRBV6-5; no firm D call. The CDR3 has 13 residues. CDR1 is MNHEY, CDR2 SVGAGI, per germline. Trimming stripped 6 bases from V and 3 bases from J, with 11 bases between. CDR3 residues: CASRRAVDTEAFF. The CDR3 nucleotides are TGTGCCAGCAGGAGGGCGGTGGACACTGAAGCTTTCTTT.

This chain links TRBV7-8 with TRBJ2-5; 9 bases are a match to TRBD1. The germline gives CDR1 SGHVS, CDR2 FQNEAQ. V was pared by 0 bases and J by 5 bases, with 4 bases of the junction left unmatched. The CDR3 is 15 amino acids. The CDR3 spells CASSLAGQGSETQYF. The CDR3, as DNA: TGTGCCAGCAGCTTAGCGGGACAGGGCTCCGAGACCCAGTACTTC.

V and J are TRBV18 and TRBJ2-7; TRBD1 matches 7 bases. This CDR3 comprises 15 residues. Germline CDR1 is KGHSH and CDR2 is LQKENI. Trimming removed 1 base from V and 5 bases from J; junction bases left unmatched: 8. CDR3 residues: CASSPLQGPVDEQYF. The CDR3 DNA is TGTGCCAGCTCACCACTACAGGGGCCGGTGGACGAGCAGTACTTC.

The V gene is TRBV5-1, the J gene TRBJ2-4; TRBD2 is a possible D gene (5 bases). Germline assignment: CDR1 SGHRS and CDR2 YFSETQ. Between the trimmed V and J ends, which lost 0 bases and 7 bases, there was a span of 14 bases. This CDR3 is 15 amino acids long. The CDR3 spells CASSLAGEGMNIQYF. CDR3 nucleotides: TGCGCCAGCAGCTTGGCCGGAGAGGGAATGAACATTCAGTACTTC.

V is TRBV5-6 and J is TRBJ1-3, with D possibly being TRBD1 (6 bases). Germline V gene data show CDR1 as SGHDT and CDR2 as YYEEEE. The germline V and J ends were trimmed by 4 bases and 3 bases, with 23 bases remaining between them. The CDR3 has 18 residues. This CDR3 reads CASSMRTASLVGGNTIYF. The CDR3, as DNA: TGTGCCAGCAGCATGAGGACAGCCTCCTTGGTTGGTGGAAACACCATATATTTT. Complete variable domain (other parts from reference TRBV5-6 and TRBJ1-3): DAGVTQSPTHLIKTRGQQVTLRCSPKSGHDTVSWYQQALGQGPQFIFQYYEEEERQRGNFPDRFSGHQFPNYSSELNVNALLLGDSALYLCASSMRTASLVGGNTIYFGEGSWLTVV.

The chain employs TRBV20-1 and TRBJ1-2, with D possibly matching TRBD1 (5 bases). The CDR3 spans 10 residues. Germline loops: CDR1 DFQATT, CDR2 SNEGSKA (reference sequence). Trimming pared 7 bases from V and 8 bases from J, leaving 11 bases between. CDR3: CSDAGSGYTF. The CDR3 DNA sequence: TGCAGTGACGCAGGGTCCGGCTACACCTTC.

The rearrangement links TRBV30 to TRBJ2-1; D is undetermined. The CDR3 has 10 residues. V was clipped by 2 bases and J by 8 bases, with 4 bases between them. The germline V gene encodes CDR1 GTSNPN and CDR2 SVGIG (reference sequence). This CDR3 reads CAWSTHEQFF. The CDR3 DNA is TGTGCCTGGAGTACACATGAGCAGTTCTTC.

The V gene is TRBV5-1, the J gene TRBJ1-4; no reliable D call. The CDR3 sequence is 15 residues long. Looked up from germline, CDR1 is SGHRS and CDR2 is YFSETQ. Between the trimmed V and J ends, which lost 0 bases and 6 bases, there was a span of 12 bases. CDR3 in amino acids: CASSLGNGGDEKLFF. The CDR3 DNA is TGCGCCAGCAGCTTGGGTAACGGCGGGGATGAAAAACTGTTTTTT.

The chain is built from TRBV6-5 and TRBJ1-3; no clear D gene. Germline values: CDR1 MNHEY, CDR2 SVGAGI. Trimming took off 6 bases at V and 3 bases at J, with 15 bases between the two ends. The CDR3 spans 15 residues. In DNA form, the CDR3 reads TGTGCCAGCAGGCCGGGAGGTCTCGATGGAAACACCATATATTTT. Its translation is CASRPGGLDGNTIYF.

V usage is TRBV5-4 and J usage is TRBJ2-3; 10 bases map to TRBD2. Trimming removed 4 bases from V and 4 bases from J; junction bases left unmatched: 6. Germline V lookup: CDR1 SGHNT, CDR2 YYREEE (reference sequence). The CDR3 covers 15 residues. CDR3 nucleotides: TGTGCCAGCAGCCCAGGCGGGACTAGCGCAGATACGCAGTATTTT. Amino acid sequence: CASSPGGTSADTQYF.

This clone was counted once. V is TRBV6-1 and J is TRBJ2-3; 7 bases line up with TRBD2. The CDR3 is made up of 15 amino acids. Germline trimming cut 5 bases from V and 0 bases from J; bases unmatched to any gene: 5. From germline, CDR1 is MNHNS and CDR2 SASEGT. The DNA for the CDR3 is TGTGCCAGCAGTCTCACGGGGGGAAGCACAGATACGCAGTATTTT. Protein sequence: CASSLTGGSTDTQYF.

The chain combines TRBV27 with TRBJ2-7; 9 nucleotides line up with TRBD1. Germline lookup yields CDR1 MNHEY and CDR2 SMNVEV (reference sequence). The CDR3 length is 15 residues. Trimming removed 7 bases from V and 4 bases from J; junction bases left unmatched: 11. The CDR3 region has the DNA TGTGCCAGCAATGGGTTCGGACAGGGGATATACGAGCAGTACTTC. This gives the protein CASNGFGQGIYEQYF.

The chain employs TRBV7-3 and TRBJ2-3, with 7 bases lining up with TRBD2. This CDR3 contains 15 residues. The V gene end was trimmed by 5 bases and the J gene end by 1 base; junction bases not matched to a gene: 6. Germline CDR1 and CDR2: SGHTA and FQGTGA. CDR3 amino acids: CASSPGGGRTDTQYF. In DNA, the CDR3 is TGTGCCAGCAGCCCGGGGGGAGGTCGCACAGATACGCAGTATTTT. Full variable domain (remainder filled in from reference TRBV7-3 and TRBJ2-3): GAGVSQTPSNKVTEKGKYVELRCDPISGHTALYWYRQSLGQGPEFLIYFQGTGAADDSGLPNDRFFAVRPEGSVSTLKIQRTERGDSAVYLCASSPGGGRTDTQYFGPGTRLTVL.

This sequence joins TRBV5-5 and TRBJ2-6, with 10 bases identical to TRBD1. Germline loops: CDR1 SGHKS, CDR2 YYEKEE (reference sequence). With V trimmed by 5 bases and J by 0 bases, 8 bases remained unmatched. The CDR3 loop spans 18 amino acids. The CDR3 region has the DNA TGTGCCAGCAGGACCGGGACAGGGGAAATCTCTGGGGCCAACGTCCTGACTTTC. Its translation: CASRTGTGEISGANVLTF.

This chain uses TRBV6-6 with TRBJ2-7; TRBD2 might be the D (5 bases). V was cut by 1 base and J by 7 bases, with 8 bases left in between. CDR3 length equals 12 residues. Germline CDR1 is MNHNY and CDR2 is SVGAGI (reference sequence). The CDR3 DNA reads TGTGCCAGCAGTTACTTCTCGGGGGAGCAGTACTTC. Its protein is CASSYFSGEQYF.

V is TRBV10-3 and J is TRBJ1-4; D is ambiguous. Trimming left V 10 bases short and J 2 bases short, with 11 bases between. This CDR3 is 13 amino acids long. From germline, CDR1 is ENHRY and CDR2 SYGVKD. The CDR3 nucleotides are TGTGCCAAACTCCGGGTCACTAATGAAAAACTGTTTTTT. Translating gives CAKLRVTNEKLFF.

The V gene is TRBV11-2, the J gene TRBJ1-3; tentative D call: TRBD1 (5 bases). Trimming stripped 3 bases from V and 0 bases from J, with 6 bases between. This CDR3 is 14 amino acids long. CDR1 is SGHAT and CDR2 is FQNNGV in the germline V gene. As DNA, the CDR3 is TGTGCCAGCAGCTTTGGGGCCTCTGGAAACACCATATATTTT. This encodes CASSFGASGNTIYF.

The chain links TRBV5-4 to TRBJ2-1, with 12 bases aligning to TRBD2. The CDR3 length is 15 residues. V was pared by 6 bases and J by 7 bases, with 8 bases of the junction left unmatched. Germline values: CDR1 SGHNT, CDR2 YYREEE (reference sequence). The CDR3 here is CASMNGLAGHNEQFF. In nucleotides, the CDR3 is TGTGCCAGCATGAATGGACTAGCGGGGCATAATGAGCAGTTCTTC.

The genes are TRBV5-1 and TRBJ2-1; tentatively, D is TRBD2 (6 bases). V lost 2 bases, J lost 3 bases, and 12 bases lay in between. CDR3 length: 15 amino acids. The germline gives CDR1 SGHRS, CDR2 YFSETQ. The CDR3 protein is CASSFLQGGYNEQFF. CDR3 sequence (DNA): TGCGCCAGCAGCTTCCTTCAGGGAGGCTACAATGAGCAGTTCTTC.

V and J are TRBV5-8 and TRBJ2-5; D not certain. V dropped 0 bases and J dropped 3 bases, with 9 bases sitting between them. CDR1 is SGHTS, CDR2 YDEGEE, per germline. CDR3 length equals 14 residues. The CDR3 DNA follows: TGTGCCAGCAGCTTGGTTGTACGGGAAGAGACCCAGTACTTC. This encodes CASSLVVREETQYF.

The J gene is TRBJ1-1, the V gene TRBV30, with D unclear. Germline V lookup: CDR1 GTSNPN, CDR2 SVGIG (reference sequence). Trimming left V 2 bases short and J 7 bases short, with 8 bases between. CDR3 length equals 11 residues. The CDR3 region is CAWSPRFEAFF. The CDR3 nucleotides are TGTGCCTGGAGTCCCAGGTTTGAAGCTTTCTTT.

The chain uses TRBV19 and TRBJ1-2, with D possibly TRBD1 on 6 matching bases. The germline V gene has CDR1 LNHDA and CDR2 SQIVND (reference sequence). CDR3 size: 14 residues. V was cut by 8 bases and J by 0 bases, with 13 bases left in between. The CDR3 nucleotides read TGTGCCAGTTCCGACAGGTCAGCTAACTATGGCTACACCTTC. It yields the protein CASSDRSANYGYTF.

This clone was seen once. This rearrangement joins TRBV28 to TRBJ1-2; 7 bases map to TRBD1. Germline V CDR1 and CDR2: MDHEN, SYDVKM. The CDR3 length is 14 residues. J gave up 4 bases and V 4 bases, and 6 bases lay outside the gene matches. CDR3 amino acids: CASSSTTGLYGYTF. CDR3 sequence (DNA): TGTGCCAGCAGTTCAACGACAGGGCTCTATGGCTACACCTTC.

V gene TRBV9 combines with J gene TRBJ2-2; 10 bases agree with TRBD2. CDR1 is SGDLS and CDR2 is YYNGEE in the germline V gene. V dropped 0 bases and J dropped 9; count of bases not matched to a gene: 5. This CDR3 comprises 15 residues. CDR3 protein: CASSVGPSGGRELFF. CDR3 nucleotides: TGTGCCAGCAGCGTAGGACCTAGCGGGGGAAGGGAGCTGTTTTTT.